Shown below are 3 T cell receptor beta chains from a single sample sequenced in a study of blood T cell repertoires in COVID-19. Produced via immunoSEQ multiplex PCR; TCRdb's table is partial and in-frame only. Of about 190,000 clones in the sample, 75% to 90% were seen once. Sequenced sample: peripheral blood. All receptors come from a man aged 25 to 40 with acute or convalescent COVID-19.

This rearrangement joins TRBV7-9 to TRBJ2-5; possible D gene TRBD2, 6 bases. The germline V gene encodes CDR1 SEHNR and CDR2 FQNEAQ (reference sequence). This CDR3 has 15 residues. Trimming shortened V by 5 bases and J by 5 bases, and 18 bases separated the two germline ends. The CDR3 protein is CASSGAGRLFETQYF. Written as DNA, the CDR3 is TGTGCCAGCAGCGGGGCGGGGAGACTTTTCGAGACCCAGTACTTC.

The V call is TRBV13, the J call TRBJ2-1; 9 bases are a match to TRBD1. Germline CDR1 PRHDT, CDR2 FYEKMQ (reference sequence). The J segment lost 4 bases and the V segment lost 3 bases, leaving 4 bases of the junction unmatched. CDR3 length equals 15 residues. The CDR3 nucleotides are TGTGCCAGCAGCTTTGGGACAGGGACGTACAATGAGCAGTTCTTC. Amino acids: CASSFGTGTYNEQFF. Looking up the rest from reference TRBV13 and TRBJ2-1 gives the full variable domain: AAGVIQSPRHLIKEKRETATLKCYPIPRHDTVYWYQQGPGQDPQFLISFYEKMQSDKGSIPDRFSAQQFSDYHSELNMSSLELGDSALYFCASSFGTGTYNEQFFGPGTRLTVL.

The rearrangement uses TRBV9 and TRBJ2-1; no reliable D call. Germline loops: CDR1 SGDLS, CDR2 YYNGEE. V was cut by 0 bases and J by 3 bases, with 13 bases left in between. The CDR3 covers 16 residues. CDR3 nucleotides: TGTGCCAGCAGCGTAGGGGCCGGCAAGCTCTACAATGAGCAGTTCTTC. Its translation is CASSVGAGKLYNEQFF.